These 17 T cell receptor beta chains were all obtained from the same sample, sequenced in a study of T-cell memory formation after mild COVID-19. One entry per CDR3 protein, called by TCRdb with MiXCR from the 5' RACE reads. The sample consists of approximately 340,000 distinct CDR3 sequences, under 15% of them appearing once. The sequenced sample consisted of PBMCs or a T cell subset sorted from them (not recorded which). These receptors were collected from a man younger than 35 who had mild COVID-19 (a few samples of this study predate the infection). Cell type and time point are not known.

This clonotype was picked up a small number of times. The CDR3 coding sequence is TGTGCCATCAGTGAAAGTAGTTGGAGTGGCCAGCCCCAGCATTTT. This encodes CAISESSWSGQPQHF. The chain carries TRBV10-3 and TRBJ1-5; D is ambiguous. CDR1 and CDR2 (germline): ENHRY, SYGVKD. The germline V and J ends were trimmed by 3 bases and 7 bases, with 16 bases remaining between them. This CDR3 is built from 15 residues.

The chain recombines TRBV9 with TRBJ2-3; D uncertain. V was shortened by 2 bases and J by 5 bases, with 12 bases between the two germline ends. From germline, CDR1 is SGDLS and CDR2 YYNGEE. The length of the CDR3 is 14 residues. The CDR3 loop is CASSVVALQDTQYF. CDR3 bases: TGTGCCAGCAGCGTGGTTGCGCTTCAAGATACGCAGTATTTT.

The chain uses TRBV28 and TRBJ2-7; either TRBD1 or TRBD2 may fit D (5 bases each). Germline V lookup: CDR1 MDHEN, CDR2 SYDVKM. The CDR3 extends over 14 amino acids. V lost 5 bases to trimming and J lost 2 bases, with 13 bases between them. CDR3 coding DNA: TGTGCCAGCAGTGCGTGGGGGTTCGCCTACGAGCAGTACGTC. Its translation is CASSAWGFAYEQYV.

The chain has TRBV4-1 and TRBJ1-1; D call uncertain. The length of the CDR3 is 15 residues. V lost 1 base to trimming and J lost 4 bases, with 13 bases between them. Germline loops: CDR1 MGHRA, CDR2 YSYEKL. This CDR3 reads CASSQAAGRATEAFF. The DNA for the CDR3 is TGCGCCAGCAGCCAAGCCGCGGGGAGGGCCACTGAAGCTTTCTTT.

This chain joins TRBV7-6 and TRBJ2-2, with TRBD2 matching over 9 bases. Trimming took 1 base from V and 4 from J; bases not matched to a gene: 10. Germline V lookup: CDR1 SGHVS, CDR2 FNYEAQ. The CDR3 consists of 18 residues. The CDR3 is CASSLDFLASGATGELFF. The CDR3 nucleotides read TGTGCCAGCAGCTTAGATTTTTTGGCTAGCGGGGCCACCGGGGAGCTGTTTTTT.

This clonotype turned up a few times. The V gene is TRBV29-1, the J gene TRBJ2-5; D unclear. The CDR3 runs to 14 residues. Trimming took off 2 bases at V and 0 bases at J, with 10 bases between the two ends. Looked up from germline, CDR1 is SQVTM and CDR2 is ANQGSEA. CDR3 region: CSVEPRGYQETQYF. CDR3 nucleotides: TGCAGCGTTGAACCCCGCGGCTACCAAGAGACCCAGTACTTC.

The CDR3 bases are TGTGCCAGCAGCCCCCGGACAGGGGGTTATACCGGGGAGCTGTTTTTT. It is translated as CASSPRTGGYTGELFF. This sequence joins TRBV14 and TRBJ2-2, with 10 bases fitting TRBD1. Per germline, CDR1 SGHDN and CDR2 FVKESK. CDR3 length: 16 amino acids. Trimming removed 4 bases from V and 5 bases from J; junction bases left unmatched: 7.

The chain is built from TRBV11-2 and TRBJ2-3; D may be TRBD1 (6 bases). The CDR3 totals 14 residues. Germline V gives CDR1 SGHAT, CDR2 FQNNGV. Trimming took 5 bases from V and 4 from J, leaving 13 bases between them. This chain's CDR3 is CASSPTGSPDTQYF. Here the CDR3 DNA reads TGTGCCAGCAGCCCGACAGGTTCACCAGATACGCAGTATTTT.

This sequence joins TRBV20-1 and TRBJ2-5; TRBD1 is a possible D gene (5 bases). The CDR3 loop spans 14 amino acids. With 5 bases removed from V and 1 base from J, the gap between germline ends came to 14 bases. The germline CDR1 and CDR2 sequences are DFQATT and SNEGSKA (reference sequence). CDR3 DNA sequence: TGCAGTGCTCCCCGCCAGGGCGTCCAAGAGACCCAGTACTTC. The encoded protein is CSAPRQGVQETQYF.

This clonotype appeared a few times. V gene TRBV2 combines with J gene TRBJ1-1, with D unresolved. This CDR3 has 12 amino acids. Deletions cut 3 bases from V and 2 bases from J, with 4 bases between. From germline, CDR1 is SNHLY and CDR2 FYNNEI. CDR3 loop: CASSDPNTEAFF. CDR3 nucleotides: TGTGCCAGCAGTGACCCTAACACTGAAGCTTTCTTT.

This clonotype was recorded many times. This chain connects TRBV4-1 to TRBJ2-5; 11 bases agree with TRBD2. The CDR3 has 17 residues. Trimming at V came to 1 base and at J to 2 bases, leaving 6 bases not matched to a gene. The V gene's germline CDR1 is MGHRA and CDR2 YSYEKL. CDR3 DNA sequence: TGCGCCAGCAGCCAAGGAGGGACTAGCGGTCTGCAAGAGACCCAGTACTTC. Translated: CASSQGGTSGLQETQYF.

The sample holds a few counts of this clonotype. The V call is TRBV18, the J call TRBJ1-5, with D unclear. V was trimmed by 3 bases and J by 7 bases, leaving 13 bases between them. Per germline, CDR1 KGHSH and CDR2 LQKENI. This CDR3 has 14 amino acids. CDR3 residues: CASSPLRGNQPQHF. CDR3 in DNA: TGTGCCAGCTCACCTCTCCGAGGGAACCAGCCCCAGCATTTT.

The chain links TRBV5-1 to TRBJ1-1, with D perhaps TRBD1 (6 bases). This CDR3 has 14 amino acids. V was pared by 7 bases and J by 1 base, with 14 bases between. CDR1 and CDR2 (germline): SGHRS, YFSETQ. The CDR3 region is CASHTQQGNTEAFF. The CDR3 nucleotides are TGCGCCAGCCATACCCAACAGGGGAACACTGAAGCTTTCTTT.

The chain carries TRBV29-1 and TRBJ2-3; 12 bases are shared with TRBD2. The CDR3 spans 14 residues. Germline CDR1 is SQVTM and CDR2 is ANQGSEA. J lost 1 base, V lost 5 bases, and 1 base had no gene match. The CDR3 DNA follows: TGCAGCGTTCGGACTAGCGGGGGCACAGATACGCAGTATTTT. It is translated as CSVRTSGGTDTQYF.

CDR3 sequence reads: CASSSGSGRRYNEQFF. The CDR3, as DNA: TGTGCCAGCAGTTCAGGGAGCGGGAGGAGATACAATGAGCAGTTCTTC. V usage is TRBV6-1 and J usage is TRBJ2-1, with TRBD2 matching over 9 bases. With V trimmed by 5 bases and J by 4 bases, 9 bases remained unmatched. This CDR3 contains 16 residues. Germline CDR1 MNHNS, CDR2 SASEGT.

This clonotype was detected ten times or more. J is TRBJ2-1 and V is TRBV7-8; 10 positions match TRBD2. This CDR3 region has 15 residues. CDR1 is SGHVS, CDR2 FQNEAQ, per germline. With 5 bases clipped from V and 7 bases from J, the junction kept 8 bases outside the gene matches. The DNA for the CDR3 is TGTGCCAGCAGCCCGGGGCTAGCGGGGGTTAATGAGCAGTTCTTC. Translated, it gives CASSPGLAGVNEQFF.

This clonotype showed up just a few times. The chain joins TRBV5-1 to TRBJ2-1, with 8 bases identical to TRBD2. Germline V gene sequence: CDR1 SGHRS, CDR2 YFSETQ. The CDR3 runs to 16 residues. V gave up 3 bases and J gave up 6 bases; unmatched junction bases: 11. The CDR3 DNA reads TGCGCCAGCAGCTGGAGGGACGGGGGGGCCCCCAATGAGCAGTTCTTC. As protein: CASSWRDGGAPNEQFF.